The 12 T cell receptor beta chains reported below all come from one sample, sequenced in a study of blood T cell repertoires in COVID-19. TCRdb's table, derived via immunoSEQ multiplex PCR, lists solely in-frame clones and lacks some. The repertoire holds 170,000 or so clones, with around nine tenths as singletons. Sample: PBMCs or T cells enriched from blood (not recorded which). These TCRs come from a woman aged 50 to 60 who had recovered from COVID-19.

The chain is built from TRBV24-1 and TRBJ1-2, with a weak D call TRBD1 (6 bases). This CDR3 comprises 18 residues. V lost 0 bases, J lost 2 bases, and 18 bases lay in between. The germline gives CDR1 KGHDR, CDR2 SFDVKD. In nucleotides, the CDR3 is TGTGCCACCAGTGATTTGGGGTCCAGGGGCCTCTCGAACTATGGCTACACCTTC. This codes for CATSDLGSRGLSNYGYTF.

The chain is built from TRBV2 and TRBJ2-3, with D maybe TRBD1 (7 bases). With 6 bases removed from V and 0 bases from J, the gap between germline ends came to 13 bases. The germline gives CDR1 SNHLY, CDR2 FYNNEI. This CDR3 is built from 15 residues. CDR3: CASREGQISTDTQYF. CDR3 DNA sequence: TGTGCCAGCAGGGAGGGACAGATAAGCACAGATACGCAGTATTTT.

This sequence joins TRBV6-5 and TRBJ1-5, with 7 bases matching TRBD1. Per the germline V gene, CDR1 is MNHEY and CDR2 is SVGAGI. CDR3 length: 15 residues. The V gene end was trimmed by 4 bases and the J gene end by 0 bases; junction bases not matched to a gene: 3. For the CDR3, the DNA is TGTGCCAGCAGTTGGGACAGTTATAGCAATCAGCCCCAGCATTTT. Protein sequence: CASSWDSYSNQPQHF.

The rearrangement joins TRBV20-1 to TRBJ1-2; D might be TRBD1 (5 bases). CDR1 and CDR2 (germline): DFQATT, SNEGSKA (reference sequence). This CDR3 has 14 residues. V was trimmed by 3 bases and J by 7 bases, leaving 18 bases between them. DNA for the CDR3: TGCAGTGCTAGTACAGGTCAGGACCCTCTTGGCTACACCTTC. Protein sequence: CSASTGQDPLGYTF.

This chain links TRBV9 with TRBJ1-6; D ambiguous. This CDR3 contains 14 residues. CDR1 and CDR2 (germline): SGDLS, YYNGEE. V dropped 3 bases and J dropped 7 bases, with 11 bases sitting between them. This CDR3 is CASSEERGNSPLHF. CDR3 DNA: TGTGCCAGCAGCGAAGAGAGAGGAAATTCACCCCTCCACTTT.

The V call is TRBV6-2 or TRBV6-3, the J call TRBJ1-2; D unresolved. V was cut by 6 bases and J by 8 bases, with 16 bases left in between. Germline loops: CDR1 MNHEY, CDR2 SVGEGT. The CDR3 is 13 residues long. CDR3 coding DNA: TGTGCCAGCAGCCCCCGGGGTGAGTGGGGCTACACCTTC. Encoded protein: CASSPRGEWGYTF.

This clone is a singleton in its sample. This chain uses TRBV15 with TRBJ2-5, with D possibly TRBD1 on 6 matching bases. This CDR3 contains 14 residues. V lost 3 bases to trimming and J lost 9 bases, with 17 bases between them. Germline assignment: CDR1 LNHNV and CDR2 YYDKDF (reference sequence). The CDR3 protein is CATSRDSGRGSQYF. The CDR3 region has the DNA TGTGCCACCAGCAGGGACAGTGGGAGAGGGTCCCAGTACTTC.

The rearrangement uses TRBV19 and TRBJ2-5; D unresolved. Per the germline V gene, CDR1 is LNHDA and CDR2 is SQIVND (reference sequence). The CDR3 is made up of 13 amino acids. V was trimmed by 8 bases and J by 3 bases, leaving 13 bases between them. For the CDR3, the DNA is TGTGCCAGTGCGGAAGGCAGAGAAGAGACCCAGTACTTC. Its translation: CASAEGREETQYF.

The chain is built from TRBV6-6 and TRBJ2-7, with 14 nucleotides matching TRBD2. Germline CDR1 MNHNY, CDR2 SVGAGI (reference sequence). Trimming at V came to 5 bases and at J to 1 base, leaving 7 bases not matched to a gene. The CDR3 runs to 17 residues. CDR3 sequence reads: CASSRTSGGSASYEQYF. Here the CDR3 DNA reads TGTGCCAGCAGTCGGACTAGCGGGGGGTCAGCATCCTACGAGCAGTACTTC.

The chain uses TRBV15 and TRBJ1-1; TRBD1 might be the D (5 bases). The V gene's germline CDR1 is LNHNV and CDR2 YYDKDF (reference sequence). The V end was cut by 8 bases, the J end by 4 bases, with 23 bases between. This CDR3 has 16 amino acids. This CDR3 reads CATSSGDQGGATEAFF. The CDR3 DNA reads TGTGCCACCTCGAGTGGGGACCAGGGAGGGGCCACTGAAGCTTTCTTT.

The chain carries TRBV7-9 and TRBJ2-3; 9 bases map to TRBD2. Unmatched junction bases numbered 12, after V lost 2 bases and J lost 0 bases. This CDR3 region has 19 residues. Germline assignment: CDR1 SEHNR and CDR2 FQNEAQ (reference sequence). The CDR3: CASSLRSLAGAQSTDTQYF. The CDR3 region has the DNA TGTGCCAGCAGCTTAAGGTCTTTAGCGGGGGCCCAAAGCACAGATACGCAGTATTTT.

The rearrangement uses TRBV6-5 and TRBJ1-2; the D gene is possibly TRBD1 (6 bases). The CDR3 extends over 13 amino acids. V was trimmed by 2 bases and J by 8 bases, leaving 12 bases between them. Germline V gives CDR1 MNHEY, CDR2 SVGAGI. The CDR3 bases are TGTGCCAGCAGTTACGGGGGGGCGGGCGGCTACACCTTC. Its protein is CASSYGGAGGYTF.